This T cell receptor beta chain stems from a study of CD8+CD57+ T cells in acquired aplastic anemia. Germline lookup yields CDR1 SNHLY and CDR2 FYNNEI. The germline V and J ends were trimmed by 0 bases and 3 bases, with 12 bases remaining between them. This CDR3 spans 15 amino acids. Regarding the study as a whole: Shared by patients and controls, fewer than 30 CD8+ CDR3s were abundant in patients.

An expansion of CD8+CD57+ cells by flow cytometry had been shown in patients chosen for sequencing. With no exception, the patients had severe acquired aplastic anemia. This clonotype has only a few counts. The target antigen is unknown. The study profiled TCR beta VDJ and CDR3 using genomic DNA as template. In TCRdb, the reads were re-called with MiXCR into one record per CDR3 protein. The table has around 170,000 distinct CDR3 sequences, around 47% seen once; the top ten hold under 3.5%. The sample was sorted CD4+, CD8+, or CD8+CD57+ T cells (not recorded which) from PBMCs. The chain couples TRBV2 to TRBJ2-7, with D possibly being TRBD2 (5 bases). This receptor was obtained from a human donor with aplastic anemia. The CDR3 sequence is CASSEAWGAVYEQYF. Here the CDR3 DNA reads TGTGCCAGCAGTGAAGCGTGGGGAGCAGTCTACGAGCAGTACTTC.